This entry describes one T cell receptor (beta chain). In Seattle, patients joined the study during active infection and were tracked longitudinally. Trimming at V came to 4 bases and at J to 2 bases, leaving 9 bases not matched to a gene. The germline V gene encodes CDR1 KGHSY and CDR2 FQNENV. The CDR3 is 17 residues long. These data belong to a study of blood T cell repertoires in COVID-19. Study details: PBMCs, B-cell-depleted T cells, or T cells were the source of the cDNA or gDNA that made up the material.

As originally analysed: Reference gene primer amplification in the assay estimated nucleated cell counts. This table comes from immunoSEQ multiplex PCR, and its TCRdb copy is limited to in-frame clones, with some not included. That table furnishes V, J and clone size, whereas the DNA furnished D and trimming. The table has about 250,000 clones, around 88% seen once. The receptor was isolated from a woman in her twenties or thirties with COVID-19, enrolled during active disease. V gene TRBV16 combines with J gene TRBJ1-4; the match to TRBD1 covers 8 bases. Sequenced: peripheral blood. In DNA form, the CDR3 reads TGTGCCAGCAGCCGACCACCCAGGGGGCTTACTAATGAAAAACTGTTTTTT. This codes for CASSRPPRGLTNEKLFF.